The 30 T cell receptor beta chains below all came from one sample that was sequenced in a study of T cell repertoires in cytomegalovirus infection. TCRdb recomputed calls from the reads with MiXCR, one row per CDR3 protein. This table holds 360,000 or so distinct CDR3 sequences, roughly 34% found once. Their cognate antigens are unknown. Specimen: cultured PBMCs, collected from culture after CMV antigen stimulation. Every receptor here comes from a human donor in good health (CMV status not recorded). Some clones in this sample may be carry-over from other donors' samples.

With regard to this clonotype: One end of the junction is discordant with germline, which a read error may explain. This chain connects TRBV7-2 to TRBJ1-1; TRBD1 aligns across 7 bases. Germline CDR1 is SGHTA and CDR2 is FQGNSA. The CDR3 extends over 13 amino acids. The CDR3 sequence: CVSRYPGGTEAFF. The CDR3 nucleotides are TGTGTCAGCAGATATCCAGGGGGGACTGAAGCTTTCTTT.

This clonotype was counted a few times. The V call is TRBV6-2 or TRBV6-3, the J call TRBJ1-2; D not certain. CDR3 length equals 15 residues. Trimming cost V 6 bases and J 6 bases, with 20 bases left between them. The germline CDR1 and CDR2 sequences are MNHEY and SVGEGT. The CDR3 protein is CASSPTYSRVDGYTF. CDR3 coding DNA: TGTGCCAGCAGCCCTACTTACTCCCGCGTCGATGGCTACACCTTC.

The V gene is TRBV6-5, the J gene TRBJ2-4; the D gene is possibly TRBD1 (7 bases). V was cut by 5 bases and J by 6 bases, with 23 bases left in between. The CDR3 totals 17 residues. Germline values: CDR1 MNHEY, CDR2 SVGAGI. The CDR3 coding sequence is TGTGCCAGCAGTGAACAGGGGACTTTGCTCCGAGGAAACATTCAGTACTTC. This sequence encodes CASSEQGTLLRGNIQYF.

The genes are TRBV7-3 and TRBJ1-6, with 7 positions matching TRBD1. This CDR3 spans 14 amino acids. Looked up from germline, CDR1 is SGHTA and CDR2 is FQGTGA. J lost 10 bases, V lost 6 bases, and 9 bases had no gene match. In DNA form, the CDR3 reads TGTGCCAGCAGACCGGGACAGAATGGGTCACCCCTCCACTTT. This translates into CASRPGQNGSPLHF. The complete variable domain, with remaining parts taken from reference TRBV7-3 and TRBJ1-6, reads GAGVSQTPSNKVTEKGKYVELRCDPISGHTALYWYRQSLGQGPEFLIYFQGTGAADDSGLPNDRFFAVRPEGSVSTLKIQRTERGDSAVYLCASRPGQNGSPLHFGNGTRLTVT.

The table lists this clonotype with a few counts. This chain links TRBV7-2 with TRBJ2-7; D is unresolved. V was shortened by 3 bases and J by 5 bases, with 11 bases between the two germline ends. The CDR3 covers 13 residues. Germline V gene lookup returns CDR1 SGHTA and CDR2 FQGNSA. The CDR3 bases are TGTGCCAGCAGCTTGTCTCCCCTGAACGAGCAGTACTTC. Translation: CASSLSPLNEQYF. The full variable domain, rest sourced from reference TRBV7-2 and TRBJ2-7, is GAGVSQSPSNKVTEKGKDVELRCDPISGHTALYWYRQSLGQGLEFLIYFQGNSAPDKSGLPSDRFSAERTGGSVSTLTIQRTQQEDSAVYLCASSLSPLNEQYFGPGTRLTVT.

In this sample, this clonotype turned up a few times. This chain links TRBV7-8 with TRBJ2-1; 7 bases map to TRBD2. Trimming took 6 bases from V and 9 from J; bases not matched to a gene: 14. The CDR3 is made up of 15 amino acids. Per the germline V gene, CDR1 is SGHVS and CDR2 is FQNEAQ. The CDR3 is CASRLFDHAGVEQFF. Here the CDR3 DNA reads TGTGCCAGCAGATTATTTGACCACGCGGGAGTTGAGCAGTTCTTC.

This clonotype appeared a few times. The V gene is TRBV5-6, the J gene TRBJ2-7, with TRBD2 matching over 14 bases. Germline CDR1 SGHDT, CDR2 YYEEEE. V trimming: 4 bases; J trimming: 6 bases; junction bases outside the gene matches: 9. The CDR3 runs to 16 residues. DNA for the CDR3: TGTGCCAGCAGCCTCAACTCGGGACTAGCGGGAGTCGAGCAGTACTTC. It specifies CASSLNSGLAGVEQYF.

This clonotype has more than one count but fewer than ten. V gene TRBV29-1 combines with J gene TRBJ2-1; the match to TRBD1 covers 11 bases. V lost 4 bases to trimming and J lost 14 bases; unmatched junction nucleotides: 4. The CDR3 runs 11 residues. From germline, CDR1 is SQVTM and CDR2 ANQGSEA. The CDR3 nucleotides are TGCAGCGTTGGGGGGACAGGGGGGAAGTTCTTC. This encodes CSVGGTGGKFF.

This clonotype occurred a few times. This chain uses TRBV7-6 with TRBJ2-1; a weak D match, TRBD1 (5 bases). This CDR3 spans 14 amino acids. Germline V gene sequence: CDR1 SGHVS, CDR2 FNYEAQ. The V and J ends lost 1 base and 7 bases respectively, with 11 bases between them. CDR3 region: CASSLGGLGNEQFF. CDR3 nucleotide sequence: TGTGCCAGCAGCTTAGGGGGCTTAGGTAATGAGCAGTTCTTC.

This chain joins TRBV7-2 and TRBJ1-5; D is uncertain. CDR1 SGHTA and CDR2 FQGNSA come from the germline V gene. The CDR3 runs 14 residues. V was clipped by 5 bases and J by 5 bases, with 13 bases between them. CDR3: CASSLSSVDQPQHF. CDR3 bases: TGTGCCAGCAGCCTCAGTTCGGTAGATCAGCCCCAGCATTTT.

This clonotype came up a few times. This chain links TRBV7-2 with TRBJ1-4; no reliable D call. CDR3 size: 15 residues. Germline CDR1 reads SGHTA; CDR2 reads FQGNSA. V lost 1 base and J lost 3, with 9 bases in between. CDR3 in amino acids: CASSLEGWANEKLFF. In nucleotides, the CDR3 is TGTGCCAGCAGCTTAGAGGGATGGGCTAATGAAAAACTGTTTTTT.

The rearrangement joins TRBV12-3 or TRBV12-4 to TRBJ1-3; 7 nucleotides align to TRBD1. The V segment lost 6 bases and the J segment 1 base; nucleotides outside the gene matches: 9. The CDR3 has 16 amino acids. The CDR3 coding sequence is TGTGCCAGCAGCCTGACAGGGATACGGTCTGGAAACACCATATATTTT. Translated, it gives CASSLTGIRSGNTIYF.

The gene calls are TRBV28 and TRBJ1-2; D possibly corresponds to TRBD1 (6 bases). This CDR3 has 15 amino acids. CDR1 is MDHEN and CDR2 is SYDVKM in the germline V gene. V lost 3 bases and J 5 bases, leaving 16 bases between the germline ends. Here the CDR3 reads CASSFPTLGGYGYTF. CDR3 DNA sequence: TGTGCCAGCAGTTTCCCTACTTTAGGGGGGTATGGCTACACCTTC.

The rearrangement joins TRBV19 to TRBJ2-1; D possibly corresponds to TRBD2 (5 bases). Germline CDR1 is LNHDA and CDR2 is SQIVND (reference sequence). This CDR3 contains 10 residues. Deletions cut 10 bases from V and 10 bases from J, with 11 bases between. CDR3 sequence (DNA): TGTGCCACCAGCGGAGGAGAGCAGTTCTTC. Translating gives CATSGGEQFF.

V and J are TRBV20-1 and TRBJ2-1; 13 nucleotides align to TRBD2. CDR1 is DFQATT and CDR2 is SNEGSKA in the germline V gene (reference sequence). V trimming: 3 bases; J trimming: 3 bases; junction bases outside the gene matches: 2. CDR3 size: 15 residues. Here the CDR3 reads CSARTSGRHYNEQFF. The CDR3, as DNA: TGCAGTGCTAGGACTAGCGGGAGGCACTACAATGAGCAGTTCTTC.

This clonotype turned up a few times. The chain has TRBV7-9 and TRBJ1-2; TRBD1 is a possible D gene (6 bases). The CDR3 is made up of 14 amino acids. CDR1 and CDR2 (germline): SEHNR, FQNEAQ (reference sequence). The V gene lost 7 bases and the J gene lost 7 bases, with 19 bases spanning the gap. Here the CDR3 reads CASTLGGGAPGYTF. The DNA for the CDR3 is TGTGCCAGCACCCTGGGGGGGGGGGCGCCTGGCTACACCTTC. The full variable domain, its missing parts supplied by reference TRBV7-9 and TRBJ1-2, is DTGVSQNPRHKITKRGQNVTFRCDPISEHNRLYWYRQTLGQGPEFLTYFQNEAQLEKSRLLSDRFSAERPKGSFSTLEIQRTEQGDSAMYLCASTLGGGAPGYTFGSGTRLTVV.

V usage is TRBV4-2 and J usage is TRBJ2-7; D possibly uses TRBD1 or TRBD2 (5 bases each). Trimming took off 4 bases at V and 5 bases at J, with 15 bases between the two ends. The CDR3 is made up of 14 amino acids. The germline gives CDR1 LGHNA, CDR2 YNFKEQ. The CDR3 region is CASSPVGEQDEQYF. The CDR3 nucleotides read TGTGCCAGCAGCCCGGTAGGGGAGCAAGACGAGCAGTACTTC.

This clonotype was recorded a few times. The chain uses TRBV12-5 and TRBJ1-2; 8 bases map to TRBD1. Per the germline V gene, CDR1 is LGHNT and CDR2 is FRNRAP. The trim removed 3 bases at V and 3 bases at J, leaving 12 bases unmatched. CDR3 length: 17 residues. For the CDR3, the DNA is TGTGCTAGTGGTTTTAACACTTGGGACAGGAGACACTATGGCTACACCTTC. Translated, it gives CASGFNTWDRRHYGYTF.

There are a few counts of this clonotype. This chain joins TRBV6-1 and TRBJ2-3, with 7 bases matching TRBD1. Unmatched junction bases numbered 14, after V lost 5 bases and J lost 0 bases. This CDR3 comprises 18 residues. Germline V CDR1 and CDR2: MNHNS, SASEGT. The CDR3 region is CASSYQPDRAVSTDTQYF. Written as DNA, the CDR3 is TGTGCCAGCAGTTACCAACCAGACAGGGCAGTAAGCACAGATACGCAGTATTTT.

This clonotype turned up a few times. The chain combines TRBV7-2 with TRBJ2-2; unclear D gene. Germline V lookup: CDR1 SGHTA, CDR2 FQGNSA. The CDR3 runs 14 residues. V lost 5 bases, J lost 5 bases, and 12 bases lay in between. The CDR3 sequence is CASSPTYGTGELFF. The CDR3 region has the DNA TGTGCCAGCAGCCCTACTTACGGGACCGGGGAGCTGTTTTTT.

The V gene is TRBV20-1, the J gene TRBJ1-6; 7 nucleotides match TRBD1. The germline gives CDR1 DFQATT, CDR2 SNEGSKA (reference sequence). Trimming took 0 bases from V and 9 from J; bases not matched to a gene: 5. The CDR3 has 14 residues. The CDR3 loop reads CSAREQQGISPLHF. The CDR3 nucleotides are TGCAGTGCTAGAGAGCAACAGGGGATTTCACCCCTCCACTTT.

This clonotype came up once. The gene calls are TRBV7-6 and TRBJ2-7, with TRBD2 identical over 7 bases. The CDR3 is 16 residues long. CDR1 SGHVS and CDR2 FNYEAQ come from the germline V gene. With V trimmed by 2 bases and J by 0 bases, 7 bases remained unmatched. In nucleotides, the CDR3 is TGTGCCAGCAGCTTAATTTCCGGGACTACCTCCTACGAGCAGTACTTC. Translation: CASSLISGTTSYEQYF.

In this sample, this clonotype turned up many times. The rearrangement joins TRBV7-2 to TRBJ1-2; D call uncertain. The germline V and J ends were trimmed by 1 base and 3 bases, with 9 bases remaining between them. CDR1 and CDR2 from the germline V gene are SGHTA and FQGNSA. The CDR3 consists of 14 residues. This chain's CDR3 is CASSLEGSDYGYTF. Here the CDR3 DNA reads TGTGCCAGCAGCTTAGAAGGGTCCGACTATGGCTACACCTTC. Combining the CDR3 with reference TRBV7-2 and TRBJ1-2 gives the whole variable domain GAGVSQSPSNKVTEKGKDVELRCDPISGHTALYWYRQSLGQGLEFLIYFQGNSAPDKSGLPSDRFSAERTGGSVSTLTIQRTQQEDSAVYLCASSLEGSDYGYTFGSGTRLTVV.

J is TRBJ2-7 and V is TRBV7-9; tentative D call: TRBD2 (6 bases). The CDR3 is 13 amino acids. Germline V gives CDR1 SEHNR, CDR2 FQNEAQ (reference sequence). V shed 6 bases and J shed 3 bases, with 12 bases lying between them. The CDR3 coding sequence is TGTGCCAGCAGTCCACCGGGGGTCTACGAGCAGTACTTC. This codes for CASSPPGVYEQYF.

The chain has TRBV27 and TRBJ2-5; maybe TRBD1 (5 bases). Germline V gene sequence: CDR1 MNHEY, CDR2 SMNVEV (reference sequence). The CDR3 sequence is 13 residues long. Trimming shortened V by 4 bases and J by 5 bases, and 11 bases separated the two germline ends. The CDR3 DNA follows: TGTGCCAGCAGTTCCAACAGGCGGGAGACCCAGTACTTC. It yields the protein CASSSNRRETQYF.

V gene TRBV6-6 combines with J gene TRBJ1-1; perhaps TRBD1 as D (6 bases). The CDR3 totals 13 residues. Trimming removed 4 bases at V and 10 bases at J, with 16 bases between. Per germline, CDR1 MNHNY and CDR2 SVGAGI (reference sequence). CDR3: CASSFAQGDGAFF. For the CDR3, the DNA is TGTGCCAGCAGTTTCGCACAGGGCGATGGAGCTTTCTTT.

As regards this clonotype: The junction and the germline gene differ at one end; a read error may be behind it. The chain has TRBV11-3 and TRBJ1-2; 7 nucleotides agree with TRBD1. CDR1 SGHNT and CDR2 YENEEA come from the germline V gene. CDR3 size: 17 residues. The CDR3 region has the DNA TGTGCCAGCAGCTTCACAGGGGAGAGCTATTCTAACCATGGCTACACCTTC. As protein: CASSFTGESYSNHGYTF.

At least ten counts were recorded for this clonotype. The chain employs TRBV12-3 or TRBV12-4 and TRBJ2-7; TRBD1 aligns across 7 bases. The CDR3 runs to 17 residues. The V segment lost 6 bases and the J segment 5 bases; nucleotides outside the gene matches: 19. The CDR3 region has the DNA TGTGCCAGCAGCCCTATTCTTTCCGGGACAGTTGTTGACGAGCAGTACTTC. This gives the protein CASSPILSGTVVDEQYF.

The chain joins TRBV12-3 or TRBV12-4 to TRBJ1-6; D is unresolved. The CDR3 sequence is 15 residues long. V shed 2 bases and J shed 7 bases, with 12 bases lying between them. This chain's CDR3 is CASSLTPGRNSPLHF. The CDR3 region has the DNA TGTGCCAGCAGTTTAACTCCGGGGAGAAATTCACCCCTCCACTTT.

In DNA, the CDR3 is TGCGCCAGCAGTGATCTTGGAGAACTCGGTGAAGCTTTCTTT. Amino acids: CASSDLGELGEAFF. The chain employs TRBV10-2 and TRBJ1-1; D not certain. Germline CDR1 WSHSY, CDR2 SAAADI. This CDR3 is 14 amino acids long. V lost 3 bases and J 7 bases, leaving 15 bases between the germline ends.